These 4 T cell receptor beta chains were sequenced from one sample in a study of identifying expanded T cells in peripheral blood. Sequencing used immunoSEQ multiplex PCR; TCRdb keeps in-frame clones, though not all of them. This table has 130,000 or so clones, about four fifths appearing once. The specimen was blood. These receptors came from a person aged 18-70 years in good health.

The V call is TRBV27, the J call TRBJ1-5, with 7 bases that match TRBD1. V trimming: 7 bases; J trimming: 0 bases; junction bases outside the gene matches: 18. The CDR3 has 19 amino acids. Per the germline V gene, CDR1 is MNHEY and CDR2 is SMNVEV (reference sequence). The CDR3 spells CASTPGGGKGDHSNQPQHF. CDR3 coding DNA: TGTGCCAGCACCCCCGGAGGGGGCAAAGGGGACCATAGCAATCAGCCCCAGCATTTT.

The V call is TRBV5-1, the J call TRBJ1-2; D gene ambiguous. The V end lost 7 bases, the J end lost 0 bases, and 13 bases lay between the germline ends. Germline CDR1 reads SGHRS; CDR2 reads YFSETQ. The CDR3 runs 14 residues. The CDR3 DNA is TGCGCCAGCGGGCCAGGCGAAGCTAACTATGGCTACACCTTC. Translated: CASGPGEANYGYTF.

The rearrangement joins TRBV6-5 to TRBJ1-1, with TRBD1 identical over 7 bases. CDR1 is MNHEY and CDR2 is SVGAGI in the germline V gene. There are 14 residues in the CDR3. J lost 4 bases, V lost 2 bases, and 4 bases had no gene match. The CDR3 is CASSYDRVGTEAFF. As DNA, the CDR3 is TGTGCCAGCAGTTACGACAGGGTAGGCACTGAAGCTTTCTTT.

V usage is TRBV6-6 and J usage is TRBJ2-5; 12 positions agree with TRBD2. Germline lookup yields CDR1 MNHNY and CDR2 SVGAGI (reference sequence). The CDR3 is 16 amino acids. The V segment lost 0 bases and the J segment 2 bases; nucleotides outside the gene matches: 1. The CDR3 spells CASSYSGTSGQETQYF. The CDR3 DNA reads TGTGCCAGCAGTTACTCGGGGACTAGCGGGCAAGAGACCCAGTACTTC.